This T cell receptor beta chain was observed in a study of blood T cell repertoires in COVID-19. Here immunoSEQ multiplex PCR was the method, and the copy in TCRdb shows in-frame clones only, minus some. The data hold around 300,000 clones, with around four fifths observed a single time. This CDR3 region has 13 residues. Trimming at V came to 10 bases and at J to 8 bases, leaving 10 bases not matched to a gene. Sequenced input: peripheral blood. This sequence originates from a man aged 25-45 years with active or convalescent COVID-19. The chain has TRBV12-3 or TRBV12-4 and TRBJ1-2; 10 positions agree with TRBD1. The CDR3 DNA reads as TGTGCCACCTACCGACAGGGGGCTTGGGGCTACACCTTC. Its protein product is CATYRQGAWGYTF.